A selection of T cell receptor beta chains follows, all from one sample in a study of shared clonotypes between healthy human individuals. Generated by immunoSEQ multiplex PCR, the TCRdb table keeps only in-frame clones and is missing some. The table includes about 1 million clones, roughly 80% detected once. Source material: memory CD4+ T cells sorted from blood. These receptors originate from a man aged 18 to 35 in good health. Both conserved end residues are part of each CDR3. The D gene is left open where the match is weak. Clone size is stated in some rows and not others, as once, few, many or a class when expanded.

V gene: TRBV6-1; clone size: -; J gene: TRBJ1-4; D gene: -; CDR3 protein: CATTGKTGLNEKLFF; CDR3 DNA: TGTGCCACCACGGGGAAAACAGGGCTTAATGAAAAACTGTTTTTT
V gene: TRBV7-2; clone size: -; J gene: TRBJ1-6; D gene: -; CDR3 protein: CASSSGTLGSLHF; CDR3 DNA: TGTGCCAGCAGCAGCGGGACCTTAGGGTCCCTCCACTTT
V gene: TRBV10-2; clone size: -; J gene: TRBJ2-3; D gene: TRBD1; CDR3 protein: CASRGRGLTDTQYF; CDR3 DNA: TGCGCCAGCAGGGGCAGGGGGCTTACAGATACGCAGTATTTT
V gene: TRBV19; clone size: -; J gene: TRBJ1-1; D gene: -; CDR3 protein: CASSILGQREAFF; CDR3 DNA: TGTGCCAGTAGTATATTGGGACAAAGAGAAGCTTTCTTT
V gene: TRBV5-1; clone size: few; J gene: TRBJ1-1; D gene: -; CDR3 protein: CASSLEPGGNTEAFF; CDR3 DNA: TGCGCCAGCAGCTTGGAGCCGGGAGGTAACACTGAAGCTTTCTTT
V gene: TRBV19; clone size: -; J gene: TRBJ1-5; D gene: TRBD1; CDR3 protein: CASSTRTGDQPQHF; CDR3 DNA: TGTGCCAGTAGTACCAGGACAGGGGATCAGCCCCAGCATTTT
V gene: TRBV6-6; clone size: -; J gene: TRBJ1-1; D gene: -; CDR3 protein: CASSPTLTVREAFF; CDR3 DNA: TGTGCCAGCAGCCCCACTCTGACGGTTCGAGAAGCTTTCTTT
V gene: TRBV7-2; clone size: -; J gene: TRBJ2-5; D gene: -; CDR3 protein: CASSHPLAAQETQYF; CDR3 DNA: TGTGCCAGCAGCCACCCCCTAGCAGCTCAAGAGACCCAGTACTTC
V gene: TRBV7-2; clone size: -; J gene: TRBJ1-5; D gene: TRBD1; CDR3 protein: CASSFTGGSNQPQHF; CDR3 DNA: TGTGCCAGCAGCTTTACAGGGGGCAGCAATCAGCCCCAGCATTTT
V gene: TRBV6-1; clone size: -; J gene: TRBJ2-7; D gene: TRBD1; CDR3 protein: CASSGSGGYEQYF; CDR3 DNA: TGTGCCAGCAGTGGTTCAGGGGGCTACGAGCAGTACTTC
V gene: TRBV23-1; clone size: -; J gene: TRBJ1-5; D gene: -; CDR3 protein: CASPGAGHQPQHF; CDR3 DNA: TGCGCCAGCCCCGGGGCCGGACATCAGCCCCAGCATTTT
V gene: TRBV5-4; clone size: -; J gene: TRBJ1-5; D gene: -; CDR3 protein: CASSLDGRGNQPQHF; CDR3 DNA: TGTGCCAGCAGCTTGGACGGAAGGGGCAATCAGCCCCAGCATTTT
V gene: TRBV14; clone size: -; J gene: TRBJ2-7; D gene: -; CDR3 protein: CASSRGDGSLSEQYF; CDR3 DNA: TGTGCCAGCAGCCGGGGGGACGGATCCCTGAGTGAGCAGTACTTC
V gene: TRBV6-5; clone size: -; J gene: TRBJ2-7; D gene: -; CDR3 protein: CASGMASTGFEQYF; CDR3 DNA: TGTGCCAGCGGAATGGCGAGTACAGGGTTCGAGCAGTACTTC
V gene: TRBV30; clone size: -; J gene: TRBJ2-1; D gene: -; CDR3 protein: CAWSVRGTVLYNEQFF; CDR3 DNA: TGTGCCTGGAGTGTACGGGGGACAGTTCTCTACAATGAGCAGTTCTTC
V gene: TRBV6-1; clone size: -; J gene: TRBJ1-3; D gene: -; CDR3 protein: CASSEAAMGAGNTIYF; CDR3 DNA: TGTGCCAGCAGTGAAGCGGCAATGGGGGCTGGAAACACCATATATTTT
V gene: TRBV7-6; clone size: once; J gene: TRBJ2-7; D gene: -; CDR3 protein: CASSADSSYEQYF; CDR3 DNA: TGTGCCAGCAGCGCGGACAGTTCCTACGAGCAGTACTTC
V gene: TRBV6-5; clone size: -; J gene: TRBJ1-4; D gene: -; CDR3 protein: CASSYSEGREKLFF; CDR3 DNA: TGTGCCAGCAGTTATTCGGAGGGGCGGGAAAAACTGTTTTTT
V gene: TRBV7-9; clone size: -; J gene: TRBJ1-1; D gene: -; CDR3 protein: CASSLAIGPLDTEAFF; CDR3 DNA: TGTGCCAGCAGCTTAGCTATAGGACCGCTAGACACTGAAGCTTTCTTT
V gene: TRBV30; clone size: once; J gene: TRBJ2-2; D gene: TRBD2; CDR3 protein: CAWSLAGGPAGELFF; CDR3 DNA: TGTGCCTGGAGCCTAGCGGGAGGGCCTGCGGGGGAGCTGTTTTTT
V gene: TRBV5-5; clone size: -; J gene: TRBJ2-7; D gene: TRBD2; CDR3 protein: CASSLSASGNYEQYF; CDR3 DNA: TGTGCCAGCAGCTTGTCGGCTAGCGGGAACTACGAGCAGTACTTC
V gene: TRBV9; clone size: -; J gene: TRBJ2-5; D gene: -; CDR3 protein: CASSVEGGMGTETQYF; CDR3 DNA: TGTGCCAGCAGCGTAGAAGGAGGGATGGGGACAGAGACCCAGTACTTC
V gene: TRBV5-1; clone size: few; J gene: TRBJ2-1; D gene: -; CDR3 protein: CASSLEAVGEQFF; CDR3 DNA: TGCGCCAGCAGCTTGGAGGCGGTCGGGGAGCAGTTCTTC
V gene: TRBV5-1; clone size: few; J gene: TRBJ1-3; D gene: TRBD1; CDR3 protein: CASSLDSDRVSGNTIYF; CDR3 DNA: TGCGCCAGCAGCTTGGACTCCGACAGGGTGTCTGGAAACACCATATATTTT
V gene: TRBV5-5; clone size: -; J gene: TRBJ2-3; D gene: -; CDR3 protein: CASSSGGTDTQYF; CDR3 DNA: TGTGCCAGCAGCTCGGGGGGCACAGATACGCAGTATTTT
V gene: TRBV5-6; clone size: once; J gene: TRBJ2-5; D gene: -; CDR3 protein: CASSLAGKTQYF; CDR3 DNA: TGTGCCAGCAGCTTGGCCGGGAAGACCCAGTACTTC
V gene: TRBV18; clone size: -; J gene: TRBJ2-1; D gene: -; CDR3 protein: CASSLGHRGDEQFF; CDR3 DNA: TGTGCCAGCTCACTGGGCCACCGGGGCGATGAGCAGTTCTTC
V gene: TRBV27; clone size: once; J gene: TRBJ2-1; D gene: -; CDR3 protein: CASWRINYNEQFF; CDR3 DNA: TGTGCCAGCTGGCGGATAAACTACAATGAGCAGTTCTTC
V gene: TRBV29-1; clone size: -; J gene: TRBJ2-3; D gene: TRBD1; CDR3 protein: CSAPGQGTDTQYF; CDR3 DNA: TGCAGCGCCCCGGGACAGGGCACAGATACGCAGTATTTT
V gene: TRBV7-9; clone size: -; J gene: TRBJ2-2; D gene: -; CDR3 protein: CASSPPGNTGELFF; CDR3 DNA: TGTGCCAGCAGCCCACCAGGGAACACCGGGGAGCTGTTTTTT
V gene: TRBV18; clone size: few; J gene: TRBJ1-4; D gene: -; CDR3 protein: CASSLRLASNEKLFF; CDR3 DNA: TGTGCCAGCTCACTGAGGCTTGCGTCTAATGAAAAACTGTTTTTT
V gene: TRBV2; clone size: -; J gene: TRBJ2-5; D gene: -; CDR3 protein: CASSDLGETQYF; CDR3 DNA: TGTGCCAGCAGTGATTTAGGAGAGACCCAGTACTTC
V gene: TRBV11-2; clone size: -; J gene: TRBJ2-7; D gene: TRBD1; CDR3 protein: CASSLIFGQGAYEQYF; CDR3 DNA: TGTGCCAGCAGCTTGATTTTCGGACAGGGGGCCTACGAGCAGTACTTC
V gene: TRBV6-6; clone size: -; J gene: TRBJ1-4; D gene: -; CDR3 protein: CASSPYRATNEKLFF; CDR3 DNA: TGTGCCAGCAGCCCGTACAGGGCAACTAATGAAAAACTGTTTTTT
V gene: TRBV30; clone size: few; J gene: TRBJ1-2; D gene: -; CDR3 protein: CAWSPGTYGYTF; CDR3 DNA: TGTGCCTGGAGTCCAGGGACCTATGGCTACACCTTC
V gene: TRBV7-2; clone size: -; J gene: TRBJ2-2; D gene: TRBD2; CDR3 protein: CASSRTGASGGTGELFF; CDR3 DNA: TGTGCCAGCAGCCGAACTGGGGCTAGCGGGGGTACCGGGGAGCTGTTTTTT
V gene: TRBV29-1; clone size: -; J gene: TRBJ1-2; D gene: TRBD1; CDR3 protein: CSVRDREINGYTF; CDR3 DNA: TGCAGCGTCAGGGACAGGGAGATAAATGGCTACACCTTC
V gene: TRBV6-5; clone size: -; J gene: TRBJ1-2; D gene: -; CDR3 protein: CASSGTGSGYTF; CDR3 DNA: TGTGCCAGCAGTGGCACAGGTAGCGGCTACACCTTC
V gene: TRBV7-2; clone size: -; J gene: TRBJ2-5; D gene: TRBD2; CDR3 protein: CASSRLAGGETQYF; CDR3 DNA: TGTGCCAGCAGCCGACTAGCGGGAGGAGAGACCCAGTACTTC
V gene: TRBV5-4; clone size: -; J gene: TRBJ1-4; D gene: -; CDR3 protein: CASSNDGPNEKLFF; CDR3 DNA: TGTGCCAGCAGCAATGACGGCCCTAATGAAAAACTGTTTTTT
V gene: TRBV28; clone size: few; J gene: TRBJ1-1; D gene: -; CDR3 protein: CASSFGIYLSTEAFF; CDR3 DNA: TGTGCCAGCAGTTTCGGTATCTATCTGAGCACTGAAGCTTTCTTT
V gene: TRBV5-1; clone size: many; J gene: TRBJ2-1; D gene: TRBD2; CDR3 protein: CASSLVVAGANEQFF; CDR3 DNA: TGCGCCAGCAGCTTGGTGGTAGCGGGGGCCAATGAGCAGTTCTTC
V gene: TRBV28; clone size: -; J gene: TRBJ1-1; D gene: -; CDR3 protein: CASRVGGINTEAFF; CDR3 DNA: TGTGCCAGCAGGGTAGGGGGGATAAACACTGAAGCTTTCTTT
V gene: TRBV27; clone size: many; J gene: TRBJ2-7; D gene: TRBD2; CDR3 protein: CASSKEKTPGGASFHEQYF; CDR3 DNA: TGTGCCAGCAGTAAAGAAAAAACGCCCGGGGGGGCCTCTTTCCACGAGCAGTACTTC
V gene: TRBV19; clone size: -; J gene: TRBJ2-7; D gene: -; CDR3 protein: CASSIAGRSYEQYF; CDR3 DNA: TGTGCCAGTAGTATAGCGGGGCGCTCCTACGAGCAGTACTTC
V gene: TRBV30; clone size: -; J gene: TRBJ1-3; D gene: -; CDR3 protein: CAWTPDSSGNTIYF; CDR3 DNA: TGTGCCTGGACACCCGACAGCTCTGGAAACACCATATATTTT
V gene: TRBV30; clone size: -; J gene: TRBJ2-2; D gene: -; CDR3 protein: CAWHGGKSGELFF; CDR3 DNA: TGTGCCTGGCACGGGGGAAAGTCCGGGGAGCTGTTTTTT